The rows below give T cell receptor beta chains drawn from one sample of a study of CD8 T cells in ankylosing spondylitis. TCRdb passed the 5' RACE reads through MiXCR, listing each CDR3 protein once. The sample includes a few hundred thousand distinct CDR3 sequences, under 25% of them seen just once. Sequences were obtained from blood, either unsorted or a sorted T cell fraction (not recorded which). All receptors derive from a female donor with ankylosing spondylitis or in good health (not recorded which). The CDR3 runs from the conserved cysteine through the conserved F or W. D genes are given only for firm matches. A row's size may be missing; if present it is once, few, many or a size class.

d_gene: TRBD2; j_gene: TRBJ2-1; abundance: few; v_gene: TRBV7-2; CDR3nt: TGTGCCAGCAGTCCCCGACTAGCGGGACTTTACAATGAGCAGTTCTTC; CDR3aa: CASSPRLAGLYNEQFF
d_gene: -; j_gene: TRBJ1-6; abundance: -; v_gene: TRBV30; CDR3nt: TGTGCCTGGAGTGCCCAAAGATCACCCCTCCACTTT; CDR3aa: CAWSAQRSPLHF
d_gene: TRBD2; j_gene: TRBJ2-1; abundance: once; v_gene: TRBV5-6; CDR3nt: TGTGCCAGCAGCTATCCCAGGACTAGCGCTTACAATGAGCAGTTCTTC; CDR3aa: CASSYPRTSAYNEQFF
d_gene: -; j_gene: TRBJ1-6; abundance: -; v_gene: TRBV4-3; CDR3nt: TGCGCCAGCAGCCAAGCCTCGATCTCACCCCTCCACTTT; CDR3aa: CASSQASISPLHF
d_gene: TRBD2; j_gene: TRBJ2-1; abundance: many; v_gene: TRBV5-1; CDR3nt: TGCGCCAGCACCAAAGGGACTAGCGGGAGGCACGGGGATGAGCAGTTCTTC; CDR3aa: CASTKGTSGRHGDEQFF
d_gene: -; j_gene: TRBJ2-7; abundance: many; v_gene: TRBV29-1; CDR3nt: TGCAGCGTTGAAGGGTGGTGGTACTTC; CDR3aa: CSVEGWWYF
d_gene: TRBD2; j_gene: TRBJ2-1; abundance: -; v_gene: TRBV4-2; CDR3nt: TGTGCCAGCAGCCAAGAGGGAGGGTCAAACAATGAGCAGTTCTTC; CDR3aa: CASSQEGGSNNEQFF
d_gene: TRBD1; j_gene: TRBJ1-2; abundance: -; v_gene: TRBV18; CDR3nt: TGTGCCAGCTCCCAGCAACAGGACAGGGTCCAATCACATGGCTACACCTTC; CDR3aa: CASSQQQDRVQSHGYTF
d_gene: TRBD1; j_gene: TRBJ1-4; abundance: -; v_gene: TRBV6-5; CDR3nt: TGTGCCAGCAGTTACATCAGGGGGCGAGGGAAACTGTTTTTT; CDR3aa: CASSYIRGRGKLFF
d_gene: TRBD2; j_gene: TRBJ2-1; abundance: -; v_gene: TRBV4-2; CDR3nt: TGTGCCAGCAGCCAAGAAGCAACTAGCGGGGGGGGAAATGAGCAGTTCTTC; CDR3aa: CASSQEATSGGGNEQFF
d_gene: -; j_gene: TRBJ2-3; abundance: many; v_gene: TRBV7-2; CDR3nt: TGTGCCAGCAGCTTTGGGACCGGGTACTTTGATACGCAGTATTTT; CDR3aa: CASSFGTGYFDTQYF
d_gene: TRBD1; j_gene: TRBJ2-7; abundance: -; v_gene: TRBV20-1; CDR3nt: TGCAGTGCCACCGGGACAGGGGGCGCCGAGCAGTACTTC; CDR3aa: CSATGTGGAEQYF
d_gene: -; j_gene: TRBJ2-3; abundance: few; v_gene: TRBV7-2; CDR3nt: TGTGCCAGCAGATCGGGGGGCACAGATACGCAGTATTTT; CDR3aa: CASRSGGTDTQYF
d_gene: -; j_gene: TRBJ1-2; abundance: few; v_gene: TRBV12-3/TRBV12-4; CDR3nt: TGTGCCAGCAGTTTTGGCAGGAGGACAACCTATGGCTACACCTTC; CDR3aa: CASSFGRRTTYGYTF
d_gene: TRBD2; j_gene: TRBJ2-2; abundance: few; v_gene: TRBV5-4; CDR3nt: TGTGCCAGCAGTTTTGGACTAGCGGGCTTTGGGACCGGGGAGCTGTTTTTT; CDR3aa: CASSFGLAGFGTGELFF
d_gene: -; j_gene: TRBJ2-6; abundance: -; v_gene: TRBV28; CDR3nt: TGTGCCAGCAGTTTATTAGGGCTGACTGGGGCCAACGTCCTGACTTTC; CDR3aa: CASSLLGLTGANVLTF
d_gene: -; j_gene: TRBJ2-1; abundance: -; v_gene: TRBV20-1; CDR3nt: TGCAGTGCTAAAGGTCTAAATCCGGAGCATGAGCAGTTCTTC; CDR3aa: CSAKGLNPEHEQFF
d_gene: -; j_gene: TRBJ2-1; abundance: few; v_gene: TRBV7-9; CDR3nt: TGTGCCAGCAGCTTAAATTCCAATGAGCAGTTCTTC; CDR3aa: CASSLNSNEQFF
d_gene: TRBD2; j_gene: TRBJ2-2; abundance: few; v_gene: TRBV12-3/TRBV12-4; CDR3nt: TGTGCCAGCAGTTTGACTAGCGGGTTGAACACCGGGGAGCTGTTTTTT; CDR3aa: CASSLTSGLNTGELFF
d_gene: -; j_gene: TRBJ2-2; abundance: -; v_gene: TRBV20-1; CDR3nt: TGCAGTGCACGGTCCTTTAACACCGGGGAGCTGTTTTTT; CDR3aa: CSARSFNTGELFF
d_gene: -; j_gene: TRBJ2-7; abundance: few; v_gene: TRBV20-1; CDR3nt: TGCAGTGCTAGGTCCCTAGCTCTCAACGAGCAGTACTTC; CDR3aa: CSARSLALNEQYF
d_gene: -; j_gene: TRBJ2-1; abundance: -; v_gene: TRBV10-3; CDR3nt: TGTGCCATCAGTGAGTCGAAAGGGGAGCAGTTCTTC; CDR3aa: CAISESKGEQFF
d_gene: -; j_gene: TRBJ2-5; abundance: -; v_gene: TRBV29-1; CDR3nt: TGCAGCGTTGAAGGGGAGCGGAAGACCCACGAGACCCAGTACTTC; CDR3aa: CSVEGERKTHETQYF
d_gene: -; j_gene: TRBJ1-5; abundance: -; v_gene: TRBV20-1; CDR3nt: TGCAGTGCTAGAAGTGTGGGGGGCAATCAGCCCCAGCATTTT; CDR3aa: CSARSVGGNQPQHF
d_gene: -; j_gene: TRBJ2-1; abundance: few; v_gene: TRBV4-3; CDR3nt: TGCGCCAGCAGCCAAGATCCGGGACCCCACTTAGGCGGGCAGTTCTTC; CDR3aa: CASSQDPGPHLGGQFF
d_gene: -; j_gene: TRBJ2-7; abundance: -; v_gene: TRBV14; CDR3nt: TGTGCCAGCAGCCATTCACACGAGCAGTACTTC; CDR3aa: CASSHSHEQYF
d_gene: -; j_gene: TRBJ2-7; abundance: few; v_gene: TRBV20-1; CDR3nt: TGCAGTGCTAGAGTGAGGCGGACCCTTGGCGAGCAGTACTTC; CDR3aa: CSARVRRTLGEQYF
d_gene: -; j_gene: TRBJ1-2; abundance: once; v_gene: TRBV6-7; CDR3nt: TGTACCATCTGGTTGAGGGAACTTCATAAGGTCAACTATGGCTACACCTTC; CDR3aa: CTIWLRELHKVNYGYTF
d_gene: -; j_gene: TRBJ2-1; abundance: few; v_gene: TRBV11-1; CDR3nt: TGTGCCAGCAGCTTAAAGGGGGGGGTTACGAATGAGCAGTTCTTC; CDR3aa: CASSLKGGVTNEQFF
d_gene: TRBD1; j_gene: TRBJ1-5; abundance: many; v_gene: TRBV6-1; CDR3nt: TGTGCCAGCAGAAGACAGGGGGAAGTAGGTCAGCCCCAGCATTTT; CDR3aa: CASRRQGEVGQPQHF
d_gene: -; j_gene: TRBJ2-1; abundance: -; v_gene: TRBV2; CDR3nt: TGTGCCAGCAACGAGGGCCTCTCCTACAATGAGCAGTTCTTC; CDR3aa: CASNEGLSYNEQFF
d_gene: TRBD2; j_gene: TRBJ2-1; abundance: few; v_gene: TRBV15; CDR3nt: TGTGCCACCAGCACCGGGACTAGCGGGCCCGCCTACAATGAGCAGTTCTTC; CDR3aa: CATSTGTSGPAYNEQFF
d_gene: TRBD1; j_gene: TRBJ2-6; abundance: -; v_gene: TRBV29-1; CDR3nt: TGCAGCGTAGCCGGGACAGGAGACTCTGGGGCCAACGTCCTGACTTTC; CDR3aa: CSVAGTGDSGANVLTF
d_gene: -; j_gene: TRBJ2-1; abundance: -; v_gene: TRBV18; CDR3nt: TGTGCCAGCTCACGATCCTTCCGGGATGAGCAGTTCTTC; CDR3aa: CASSRSFRDEQFF